This TCR beta chain was obtained from a study of shared clonotypes between healthy human individuals. At the level of the study: CD8 memory received one plate per donor, CD8 naive two, CD4 memory three and CD4 naive three.

Trimming took off 0 bases at V and 10 bases at J, with 7 bases between the two ends. Looked up from germline, CDR1 is GTSNPN and CDR2 is SVGIG (reference sequence). The CDR3 has 12 amino acids. Clones were read by immunoSEQ multiplex PCR, and TCRdb kept only the in-frame ones, dropping some. Altogether under 2.5 million clones are present, under 95% being singletons, with the ten largest covering 0.37%. The source material was naive CD4+ T cells from PBMCs. The subset denotes: CD45RA+ positively selected. This TCR was recovered from a young man in good health. Some clones in this sample may be carry-over from other donors' samples. J is TRBJ1-6 and V is TRBV30; D is ambiguous. CDR3 DNA sequence: TGTGCCTGGAGTGTACCGGAATCACCCCTCCACTTT. Its translation: CAWSVPESPLHF.